The clone carrying this T cell receptor beta chain occurred a few times. The germline V gene has CDR1 LNHDA and CDR2 SQIVND (reference sequence). The ends lost 5 bases at V and 2 bases at J; junction bases unmatched: 11. CDR3 length: 16 amino acids. This specimen belongs to a study of blood T cell repertoires in COVID-19. About the research overall: Acute and convalescent COVID-19 samples came from the United States, Italy and Spain.

Authors' data handling: Amplification from reference gene primers served as the basis for estimated nucleated cell counts. Sequenced by immunoSEQ multiplex PCR; TCRdb stores in-frame clones only, minus some. Clone size and the V and J calls come from that table; the DNA yielded D and trimming. The table has fewer than 350,000 clones, 70% to 90% seen once. The sequence derives from a woman aged 45-59 years with active or convalescent COVID-19. The chain joins TRBV19 to TRBJ1-2; 7 nucleotides line up with TRBD1. The source material was peripheral blood. CDR3 loop: CASSADRGQSNYGYTF. CDR3 DNA sequence: TGTGCCAGTAGTGCGGATCGGGGACAGTCAAACTATGGCTACACCTTC.